The clone carrying this T cell receptor beta chain was detected only once. Its specificity is not known. The sample is drawn from a study of blood T cells in healthy people across ages. Study results and limitations: Changes in expanded clonotypes were possibly confounded, as the CMV status of donors was unknown. Researchers report that TCR beta diversity correlated strongly with naive T cell percentage. More naive CD4+ cells and higher diversity were found in long-lived than in aged donors.

For the second PCR, which ran for about 7 to 12 cycles, a sample-barcoded 5' primer and a J-beta primer mix were used. MiXCR, run by TCRdb on the 5' RACE reads, gives a single entry per CDR3 protein. Here the sample spans 600,000 to 1,000,000 distinct CDR3 sequences, 20% to 30% being singletons. V was pared by 7 bases and J by 13 bases, with 20 bases between. Germline V lookup: CDR1 MNHEY, CDR2 SMNVEV (reference sequence). The CDR3 loop spans 14 amino acids. These data also formed part of another study, on T cells of mothers and their children. That paper states: Thymic selection molds TCR recombination products alike in related and unrelated pairs.

The specimen was blood. The receptor was isolated from a boy younger than 18 in good health. The J gene is TRBJ1-6, the V gene TRBV27; tentatively, D is TRBD1 (5 bases). The CDR3 sequence is CASKPARVESPLHF. DNA of the CDR3: TGTGCCAGCAAACCCGCCAGGGTAGAATCCCCCCTCCACTTT.